The 13 T cell receptor beta chains presented below share a single source sample, sequenced in a study of shared T cell receptors in the human thymus. TCRdb's table, derived via immunoSEQ multiplex PCR, lists solely in-frame clones and lacks some. The sample lists approximately 400,000 clones; just under 95% were seen once. The specimen sequenced was thymocytes. The receptors were sampled from a human donor.

The V call is TRBV5-6, the J call TRBJ2-7, with 8 nucleotides matching TRBD2. Unmatched junction bases numbered 12, after V lost 3 bases and J lost 7 bases. In germline, CDR1 is SGHDT, CDR2 YYEEEE. The CDR3 is 15 residues long. In DNA form, the CDR3 reads TGTGCCAGCAGCTCCCCAGCGGGAGTCTATTGTGAGCAGTACTTC. Its protein product is CASSSPAGVYCEQYF. The full variable domain, with the rest looked up from reference TRBV5-6 and TRBJ2-7, is DAGVTQSPTHLIKTRGQQVTLRCSPKSGHDTVSWYQQALGQGPQFIFQYYEEEERQRGNFPDRFSGHQFPNYSSELNVNALLLGDSALYLCASSSPAGVYCEQYFGPGTRLTVT.

The chain links TRBV10-3 to TRBJ1-1; no definite D call. The germline V and J ends were trimmed by 2 bases and 4 bases, with 8 bases remaining between them. The CDR3 is made up of 13 amino acids. Germline CDR1 ENHRY, CDR2 SYGVKD. CDR3 DNA: TGTGCCATCAGTGAGCCCTTAGGCACTGAAGCTTTCTTT. Its protein product is CAISEPLGTEAFF.

V gene TRBV7-2 combines with J gene TRBJ2-5; 10 bases agree with TRBD2. The germline CDR1 and CDR2 sequences are SGHTA and FQGNSA. The CDR3 length is 15 residues. V dropped 5 bases and J dropped 2; count of bases not matched to a gene: 5. DNA of the CDR3: TGTGCCAGCAGCCCAACTAGCGGGGAACAAGAGACCCAGTACTTC. Translation gives CASSPTSGEQETQYF.

CDR3 region: CASSPRDRELVGELFF. The CDR3 DNA follows: TGTGCCAGCTCACCCCGGGACAGGGAACTGGTCGGGGAGCTGTTTTTT. The chain recombines TRBV18 with TRBJ2-2; 9 nucleotides align to TRBD1. The CDR3 has 16 residues. V lost 3 bases and J lost 7; bases outside the gene matches: 9. Per germline, CDR1 KGHSH and CDR2 LQKENI. Supplemented by reference TRBV18 and TRBJ2-2, the full variable domain reads NAGVMQNPRHLVRRRGQEARLRCSPMKGHSHVYWYRQLPEEGLKFMVYLQKENIIDESGMPKERFSAEFPKEGPSILRIQQVVRGDSAAYFCASSPRDRELVGELFFGEGSRLTVL.

This chain links TRBV28 with TRBJ2-1; 10 nucleotides agree with TRBD2. V lost 4 bases and J lost 5; bases outside the gene matches: 17. CDR3 length: 19 residues. Germline assignment: CDR1 MDHEN and CDR2 SYDVKM. DNA for the CDR3: TGTGCCAGCAGTTCCTCGGAGTTCAATCGGACTAGCGGAGACAATGAGCAGTTCTTC. Its translation is CASSSSEFNRTSGDNEQFF. Filled out from reference TRBV28 and TRBJ2-1, the complete variable domain reads DVKVTQSSRYLVKRTGEKVFLECVQDMDHENMFWYRQDPGLGLRLIYFSYDVKMKEKGDIPEGYSVSREKKERFSLILESASTNQTSMYLCASSSSEFNRTSGDNEQFFGPGTRLTVL.

V usage is TRBV29-1 and J usage is TRBJ2-5; TRBD1 aligns across 8 bases. The DNA end is more similar to TRBJ2-7, so the J call may be wrong. The CDR3 length is 13 residues. CDR1 and CDR2 (germline): SQVTM, ANQGSEA. CDR3 region: CSVRQGNFYEQYF. Here the CDR3 DNA reads TGCAGCGTCCGACAGGGGAACTTCTACGAGCAGTACTTC.

In this sample, this clone turned up once. V and J are TRBV5-6 and TRBJ2-7; D call uncertain. This CDR3 is built from 17 residues. The germline CDR1 and CDR2 sequences are SGHDT and YYEEEE. V was cut by 4 bases and J by 2 bases, with 22 bases left in between. CDR3 bases: TGTGCCAGCAGCCCCCCTCGTGACGGCTCTTGGCCCTACGAGCAGTACTTC. Encoded protein: CASSPPRDGSWPYEQYF.

The CDR3 loop reads CASSLSVRREVSEQYF. Written as DNA, the CDR3 is TGTGCCAGCAGTTTATCGGTTAGGCGGGAGGTTTCCGAGCAGTACTTC. V usage is TRBV27 and J usage is TRBJ2-7, with 8 bases aligning to TRBD2. CDR3 length equals 16 residues. From germline, CDR1 is MNHEY and CDR2 SMNVEV (reference sequence). Trimming at V came to 0 bases and at J to 6 bases, leaving 10 bases not matched to a gene.

This clone has only one observation. J is TRBJ2-5 and V is TRBV4-1; no reliable D call. Germline V gene data show CDR1 as MGHRA and CDR2 as YSYEKL. The CDR3 loop spans 13 amino acids. V was trimmed by 1 base and J by 1 base, leaving 4 bases between them. Here the CDR3 reads CASSQVLQETQYF. In DNA form, the CDR3 reads TGCGCCAGCAGCCAAGTCCTCCAAGAGACCCAGTACTTC.

CDR3 nucleotide sequence: TGTGCCAGCAGCCAAGATCGGGCTAGCGGGAGGTTTGAAAATGAGCAGTTCTTC. It specifies CASSQDRASGRFENEQFF. The rearrangement uses TRBV14 and TRBJ2-1; the match to TRBD2 covers 11 bases. CDR1 SGHDN and CDR2 FVKESK come from the germline V gene. The CDR3 consists of 18 residues. V trimming: 0 bases; J trimming: 7 bases; junction bases outside the gene matches: 11. The whole variable domain, filled in from reference TRBV14 and TRBJ2-1, reads EAGVTQFPSHSVIEKGQTVTLRCDPISGHDNLYWYRRVMGKEIKFLLHFVKESKQDESGMPNNRFLAERTGGTYSTLKVQPAELEDSGVYFCASSQDRASGRFENEQFFGPGTRLTVL.

The chain's CDR3 is CASSYGLAGGQPYEQYF. The CDR3 bases are TGTGCCAGCAGCTATGGACTAGCGGGAGGGCAGCCCTACGAGCAGTACTTC. This chain joins TRBV11-3 and TRBJ2-7; TRBD2 matches at 15 bases. The CDR3 extends over 17 amino acids. V gave up 4 bases and J gave up 2 bases; unmatched junction bases: 6. Germline CDR1 and CDR2: SGHNT and YENEEA.

The chain links TRBV11-2 to TRBJ2-7; TRBD2 is a possible D gene (6 bases). V lost 1 base and J 6 bases, leaving 16 bases between the germline ends. Germline CDR1 SGHAT, CDR2 FQNNGV. The CDR3 runs 15 residues. CDR3 residues: CASSLAGVQGLEQYF. For the CDR3, the DNA is TGTGCCAGCAGCTTAGCTGGGGTCCAGGGACTCGAGCAGTACTTC.

V gene TRBV9 combines with J gene TRBJ2-1; D possibly corresponds to TRBD2 (5 bases). Germline assignment: CDR1 SGDLS and CDR2 YYNGEE. The CDR3 loop spans 14 amino acids. V lost 4 bases to trimming and J lost 3 bases, with 11 bases between them. The CDR3 protein is CASSSGPYYNEQFF. The CDR3 DNA reads TGTGCCAGCAGCAGCGGACCGTACTACAATGAGCAGTTCTTC.